The sequence of this T cell receptor beta chain was determined in a study of vaccination effects on CD4 cells after COVID-19. Measured with immunoSEQ multiplex PCR; TCRdb has only the in-frame clones, and not every one. This table holds approximately 60,000 clones, under 85% found once. Notes on this clone: Its antigen is as yet unknown.

This CDR3 is 13 amino acids long. V was clipped by 7 bases and J by 1 base, with 11 bases between them. With around ten days of culture completed, CD4+ T cells were isolated. The sequence was obtained from a human donor who had a prior SARS-CoV-2 infection. The chain links TRBV12-3 or TRBV12-4 to TRBJ2-7; D perhaps matches TRBD2 (7 bases). Sequences were derived from CD4+ T cells from PBMCs cultured without peptide, sampled before COVID-19 vaccination. The chain's CDR3 is CASMRGLSYEQYF. CDR3 coding DNA: TGTGCCAGCATGCGGGGGCTGTCCTACGAGCAGTACTTC.